This T cell receptor beta chain was sequenced during a study of control samples from healthy donors and cancer patients. Assay: immunoSEQ multiplex PCR; the TCRdb copy retains only in-frame clones and omits some. The table lists 100,000 to 150,000 clones, around 90% of them singletons. The CDR3 is 15 amino acids. The V and J ends lost 3 bases and 4 bases respectively, with 12 bases between them. CDR1 is KGHSH and CDR2 is LQKENI in the germline V gene. The specimen was blood. The J gene is TRBJ1-4, the V gene TRBV18; D call uncertain. The receptor was isolated from a man in his forties in good health. CDR3 nucleotides: TGTGCCAGCTCACCGCTGTCTCCCCATAATGAAAAACTGTTTTTT. This translates into CASSPLSPHNEKLFF.